The 9 T cell receptor beta chains presented below share a single source sample, sequenced in a study of cytomegalovirus exposure and HLA in healthy donors (dated 2017 in TCRdb). The method was the immunoSEQ multiplex PCR assay. A mixture of 60 forward primers for TCR Vbeta segments and 13 reverse primers for TCR Jbeta segments was used in the multiplex PCR. The table comes from immuneACCESS by way of TCRdb, which keeps in-frame sequences with V and J called. Part of the clones is missing from these tables; in studies checked, under half for an unresolved V gene and the rest for unknown reasons. Present in this sample are more than 85,000 clones, around 85% of which were seen just once. The ten largest make up around 2% of the sample. Source material: PBMCs. These TCRs come from a middle-aged man in good health and CMV-seronegative.

This clone has a handful of counts. V and J are TRBV5-1 and TRBJ1-4; TRBD1 is a possible D gene (5 bases). Germline CDR1 SGHRS, CDR2 YFSETQ. The CDR3 extends over 14 amino acids. V was pared by 4 bases and J by 5 bases, with 12 bases between. The CDR3 bases are TGCGCCAGCAGCACCCAGGGTGGCAATGAAAAACTGTTTTTT. It encodes CASSTQGGNEKLFF. Drawing the rest from reference TRBV5-1 and TRBJ1-4, the complete variable domain is KAGVTQTPRYLIKTRGQQVTLSCSPISGHRSVSWYQQTPGQGLQFLFEYFSETQRNKGNFPGRFSGRQFSNSRSEMNVSTLELGDSALYLCASSTQGGNEKLFFGSGTQLSVL.

This clone was seen only once. This sequence joins TRBV7-9 and TRBJ1-2; TRBD1 matches 7 bases. CDR3 length: 13 residues. Germline V CDR1 and CDR2: SEHNR, FQNEAQ (reference sequence). The trim removed 5 bases at V and 7 bases at J, leaving 7 bases unmatched. The CDR3: CASSQQTGVGYTF. The CDR3 DNA is TGTGCCAGCAGCCAGCAAACAGGGGTTGGCTACACCTTC.

This CDR3 is CASSGEGLGTEAFF. Written as DNA, the CDR3 is TGTGCCAGTAGTGGGGAGGGCTTGGGAACTGAAGCTTTCTTT. V is TRBV19 and J is TRBJ1-1; D not resolved. V was trimmed by 5 bases and J by 5 bases, leaving 15 bases between them. The CDR3 contains 14 residues. CDR1 and CDR2 from the germline V gene are LNHDA and SQIVND (reference sequence).

This clone was detected only once. The chain carries TRBV5-1 and TRBJ1-3; D unclear. V was shortened by 0 bases and J by 4 bases, with 17 bases between the two germline ends. CDR1 and CDR2 from the germline V gene are SGHRS and YFSETQ. This CDR3 has 17 residues. The CDR3 nucleotides read TGCGCCAGCAGCTTGGAACGTCGGGAAGGCTCCGGAAACACCATATATTTT. It specifies CASSLERREGSGNTIYF.

The genes are TRBV5-1 and TRBJ2-2; D gene uncertain. The germline V and J ends were trimmed by 4 bases and 3 bases, with 10 bases remaining between them. Germline CDR1 SGHRS, CDR2 YFSETQ. The CDR3 has 14 residues. The CDR3 nucleotides are TGCGCCAGCAGCGATACGGTTTACACCGGGGAGCTGTTTTTT. Its protein is CASSDTVYTGELFF. Variable domain in full (rest from reference TRBV5-1 and TRBJ2-2): KAGVTQTPRYLIKTRGQQVTLSCSPISGHRSVSWYQQTPGQGLQFLFEYFSETQRNKGNFPGRFSGRQFSNSRSEMNVSTLELGDSALYLCASSDTVYTGELFFGEGSRLTVL.

The V and J genes are TRBV2 and TRBJ2-7, with TRBD2 identical over 10 bases. CDR1 is SNHLY and CDR2 is FYNNEI in the germline V gene. The CDR3 totals 17 residues. V shed 5 bases and J 7 bases; nucleotides not matched to a gene: 17. The CDR3 coding sequence is TGTGCCAGCAGTTTAAGAGGGGCTAGCGGGGGAACTCGGGAGCAGTACTTC. Protein: CASSLRGASGGTREQYF.

The chain employs TRBV29-1 and TRBJ1-1, with D maybe TRBD1 (6 bases). The CDR3 is 12 residues long. Trimming took 4 bases from V and 3 from J, leaving 9 bases between them. Per the germline V gene, CDR1 is SQVTM and CDR2 is ANQGSEA. CDR3 nucleotide sequence: TGCAGCGTTGCACAGGGTGACACTGAAGCTTTCTTT. Protein: CSVAQGDTEAFF.

The rearrangement uses TRBV5-6 and TRBJ1-3; D might be TRBD1 (6 bases). The germline V gene encodes CDR1 SGHDT and CDR2 YYEEEE. The V gene lost 8 bases and the J gene lost 0 bases, with 18 bases spanning the gap. CDR3 length: 16 residues. The DNA of the CDR3 is TGTGCCAGTAAAAGCAGGGGCGAATACTCTGGAAACACCATATATTTT. Protein: CASKSRGEYSGNTIYF. Complete variable domain (other parts from reference TRBV5-6 and TRBJ1-3): DAGVTQSPTHLIKTRGQQVTLRCSPKSGHDTVSWYQQALGQGPQFIFQYYEEEERQRGNFPDRFSGHQFPNYSSELNVNALLLGDSALYLCASKSRGEYSGNTIYFGEGSWLTVV.

The chain joins TRBV7-2 to TRBJ1-5; no clear D. The V end lost 1 base, the J end lost 0 bases, and 7 bases lay between the germline ends. Germline V gene data show CDR1 as SGHTA and CDR2 as FQGNSA. The CDR3 covers 15 residues. The CDR3 is CASSLGVSSNQPQHF. CDR3 sequence (DNA): TGTGCCAGCAGCTTAGGTGTCAGTAGCAATCAGCCCCAGCATTTT.